This TCR beta chain stems from a study of blood T cell repertoires in COVID-19. The CDR3 consists of 14 residues. V was cut by 4 bases and J by 4 bases, with 12 bases left in between. Germline lookup yields CDR1 KGHDR and CDR2 SFDVKD. The assay was immunoSEQ multiplex PCR, and TCRdb's table has in-frame clones only and misses some. This sample has 90,000 to 110,000 clones; roughly 80% occur once, and the top ten carry approximately 15%. The chain combines TRBV24-1 with TRBJ1-2, with TRBD1 as a possible D gene (6 bases). This receptor was taken from a woman aged 80 or over with acute or convalescent COVID-19. The sequencing input was peripheral blood. Here the CDR3 reads CATSDPAGVYGYTF. In nucleotides, the CDR3 is TGTGCCACCAGTGACCCCGCAGGGGTCTATGGCTACACCTTC.